This T cell receptor (beta chain) was recovered during a study of CXCR3-negative and CXCR3-positive naive CD8 T cells. About the research overall: Summed over all libraries, TRB reads came to around 140 million, with about 1.5 +/- 0.3 million per library.

Libraries were UMI-labeled 5' RACE TRB cDNA. TCRdb re-called the 5' RACE reads; one entry per CDR3 protein, DNA not given. This listing includes around 80,000 distinct CDR3 sequences. As to this clonotype: Its antigen is unknown.

The CDR3 length is 15 residues. Germline CDR1 is LNHDA and CDR2 is SQIVND (reference sequence). Study-wide points: Comparably high diversity marked both naive subsets, whereas memory CD8+ cells had much lower diversity. The study found more hydrophobic TRB CDR3s in CXCR3-positive naive cells than in CXCR3-negative naive cells. TCR interaction strength was inferred from TRB CDR3 physicochemistry, as CD5 matched across naive subsets.

The CD45RO-CCR7+CD27+CD95- phenotype denoted naive CD8+ T cells. The sequence derives from a human donor in good health. Some clones in this sample may be carry-over from other donors' samples. Sequenced: naive CXCR3+ CD8+ T cells from blood. Subset noted: CD45RO-CCR7+CD27+CD95- naive CD8+ T cells expressing CXCR3 (TNR3+). The chain has TRBV19 and TRBJ1-1; TCRdb returns TRBD1, unconfirmable since there is no DNA. The CDR3 loop is CASSIRRGGNTEAFF.